Following are 5 T cell receptor beta chains from one sample sequenced in a study of blood T cell repertoires in COVID-19. Method: immunoSEQ multiplex PCR; TCRdb's copy keeps in-frame clones and lacks some. The repertoire holds around 190,000 clones, with about 80% as singletons. The sample consisted of peripheral blood. Receptors were obtained from a man aged 70 or older with active or convalescent COVID-19.

The genes are TRBV7-6 and TRBJ1-2; the match to TRBD1 covers 8 bases. Losses at the gene ends were 5 bases for V and 4 bases for J; bases not matched to a gene: 6. This CDR3 is built from 14 residues. From germline, CDR1 is SGHVS and CDR2 FNYEAQ. The CDR3 spells CASSEEQGAYGYTF. The CDR3 DNA is TGTGCCAGCAGCGAAGAGCAGGGGGCCTATGGCTACACCTTC.

The rearrangement uses TRBV6-6 and TRBJ1-4, with D tentatively TRBD1 (5 bases). Germline CDR1 MNHNY, CDR2 SVGAGI (reference sequence). V lost 6 bases to trimming and J lost 7 bases, with 15 bases between them. The CDR3 loop spans 14 amino acids. CDR3 residues: CASSDQGGVEKLFF. Written as DNA, the CDR3 is TGTGCCAGCAGCGATCAGGGCGGTGTTGAAAAACTGTTTTTT.

The chain uses TRBV11-2 and TRBJ2-4, with D possibly being TRBD1 (6 bases). In germline, CDR1 is SGHAT, CDR2 FQNNGV. V shed 5 bases and J shed 3 bases, with 14 bases lying between them. This CDR3 region has 15 residues. The chain's CDR3 is CASSRPGQNKNIQYF. DNA for the CDR3: TGTGCCAGCAGCAGACCGGGACAAAACAAAAACATTCAGTACTTC.

In this sample, this clone turned up a few times. This chain uses TRBV27 with TRBJ2-6; D uncertain. The CDR3 is 16 residues long. CDR1 is MNHEY, CDR2 SMNVEV, per germline (reference sequence). Between the trimmed V and J ends, which lost 2 bases and 0 bases, there was a span of 8 bases. For the CDR3, the DNA is TGTGCCAGCAGTTTACAGAGGCCCTCTGGGGCCAACGTCCTGACTTTC. Translation gives CASSLQRPSGANVLTF.

This clone was detected once. V gene TRBV10-1 combines with J gene TRBJ1-5; a weak D match, TRBD1 (6 bases). Germline assignment: CDR1 WNHNN and CDR2 SYGVQD (reference sequence). Trimming removed 4 bases at V and 5 bases at J, with 27 bases between. The CDR3 sequence is 19 residues long. The CDR3 nucleotides are TGCGCCAGCAGTGGCCCCGGGACACAGATTAATAAAGGATATCAGCCCCAGCATTTT. Encoded protein: CASSGPGTQINKGYQPQHF.